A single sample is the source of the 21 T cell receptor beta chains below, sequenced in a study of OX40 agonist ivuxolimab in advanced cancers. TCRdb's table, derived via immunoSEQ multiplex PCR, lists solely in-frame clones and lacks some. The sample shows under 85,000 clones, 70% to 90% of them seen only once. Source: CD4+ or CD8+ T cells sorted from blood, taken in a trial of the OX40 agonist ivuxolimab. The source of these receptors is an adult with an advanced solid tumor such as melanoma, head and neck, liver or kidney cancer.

The CDR3 sequence: CASGLISGRATDTQYF. In DNA, the CDR3 is TGTGCTAGTGGTTTAATTAGCGGGAGGGCAACAGATACGCAGTATTTT. J is TRBJ2-3 and V is TRBV12-5, with 11 bases that match TRBD2. This CDR3 contains 16 residues. J gave up 3 bases and V 3 bases, and 5 bases lay outside the gene matches. Looked up from germline, CDR1 is LGHNT and CDR2 is FRNRAP. The entire variable domain, with the rest obtained from reference TRBV12-5 and TRBJ2-3, is as follows: DARVTQTPRHKVTEMGQEVTMRCQPILGHNTVFWYRQTMMQGLELLAYFRNRAPLDDSGMPKDRFSAEMPDATLATLKIQPSEPRDSAVYFCASGLISGRATDTQYFGPGTRLTVL.

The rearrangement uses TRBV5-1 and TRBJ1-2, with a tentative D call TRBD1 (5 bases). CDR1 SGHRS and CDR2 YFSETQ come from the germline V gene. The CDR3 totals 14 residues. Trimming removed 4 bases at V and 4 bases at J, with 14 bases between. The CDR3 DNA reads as TGCGCCAGCAGCCCTGGGGCAACTGCCTATGGCTACACCTTC. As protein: CASSPGATAYGYTF.

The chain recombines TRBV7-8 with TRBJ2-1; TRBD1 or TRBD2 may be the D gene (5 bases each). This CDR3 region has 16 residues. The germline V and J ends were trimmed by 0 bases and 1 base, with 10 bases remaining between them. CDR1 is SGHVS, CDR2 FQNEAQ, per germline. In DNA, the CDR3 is TGTGCCAGCAGCTTAGCTGGGGGAGTTTCCTACAATGAGCAGTTCTTC. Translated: CASSLAGGVSYNEQFF.

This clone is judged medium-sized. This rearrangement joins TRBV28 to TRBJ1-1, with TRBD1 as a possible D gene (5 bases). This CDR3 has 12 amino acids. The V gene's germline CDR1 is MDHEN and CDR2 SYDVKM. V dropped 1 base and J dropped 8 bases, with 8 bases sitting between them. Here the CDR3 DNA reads TGTGCCAGCAGTTTATCGGGGCGGGAAGCTTTCTTT. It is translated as CASSLSGREAFF.

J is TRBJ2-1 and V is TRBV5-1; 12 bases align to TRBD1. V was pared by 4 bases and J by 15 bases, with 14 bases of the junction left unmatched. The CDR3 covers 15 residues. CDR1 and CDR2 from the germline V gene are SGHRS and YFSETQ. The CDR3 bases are TGCGCCAGCAGCCAGGGACAGGGGGCGGGAATTCGGACGTTCTTC. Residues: CASSQGQGAGIRTFF.

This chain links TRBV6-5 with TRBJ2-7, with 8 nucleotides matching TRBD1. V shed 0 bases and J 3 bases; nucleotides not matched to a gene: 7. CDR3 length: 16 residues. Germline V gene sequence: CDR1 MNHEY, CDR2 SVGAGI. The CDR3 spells CASSYSLRGQFYEQYF. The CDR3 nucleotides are TGTGCCAGCAGTTACTCCCTCAGGGGGCAGTTCTACGAGCAGTACTTC.

The DNA for the CDR3 is TGTGCCAGCAGCTTGACTAGCGGGGGGGAGACCCAGTACTTC. This sequence encodes CASSLTSGGETQYF. J is TRBJ2-5 and V is TRBV5-4; 12 positions agree with TRBD2. This CDR3 has 14 residues. The junction had 0 bases not matched to a gene; V was cut back by 1 base and J by 5 bases. The V gene's germline CDR1 is SGHNT and CDR2 YYREEE (reference sequence).

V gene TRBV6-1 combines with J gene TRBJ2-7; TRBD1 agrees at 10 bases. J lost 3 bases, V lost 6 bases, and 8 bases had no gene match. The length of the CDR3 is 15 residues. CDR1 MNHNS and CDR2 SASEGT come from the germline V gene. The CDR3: CASRQRTGGDYEQYF. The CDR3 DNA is TGTGCCAGCAGACAACGGACAGGGGGTGACTACGAGCAGTACTTC.

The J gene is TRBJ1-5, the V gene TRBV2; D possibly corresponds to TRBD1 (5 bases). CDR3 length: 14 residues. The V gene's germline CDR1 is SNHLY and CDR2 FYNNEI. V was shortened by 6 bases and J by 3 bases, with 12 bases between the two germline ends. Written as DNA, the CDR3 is TGTGCCAGCAGCGTCGGGGGAATCAATCAGCCCCAGCATTTT. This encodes CASSVGGINQPQHF.

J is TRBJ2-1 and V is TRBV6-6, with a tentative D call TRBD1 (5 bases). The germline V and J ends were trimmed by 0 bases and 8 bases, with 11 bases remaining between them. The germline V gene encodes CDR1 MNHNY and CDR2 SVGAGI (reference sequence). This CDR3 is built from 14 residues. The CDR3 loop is CASSYSYRLDEQFF. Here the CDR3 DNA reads TGTGCCAGCAGTTACTCCTACAGGCTCGATGAGCAGTTCTTC.

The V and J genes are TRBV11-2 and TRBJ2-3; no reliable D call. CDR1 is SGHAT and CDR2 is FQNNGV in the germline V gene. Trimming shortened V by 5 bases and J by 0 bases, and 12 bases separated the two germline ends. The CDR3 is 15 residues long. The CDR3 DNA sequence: TGTGCCAGCAGCCCCTTGGCGGTTAGCACAGATACGCAGTATTTT. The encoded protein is CASSPLAVSTDTQYF. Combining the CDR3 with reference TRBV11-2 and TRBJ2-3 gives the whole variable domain EAGVAQSPRYKIIEKRQSVAFWCNPISGHATLYWYQQILGQGPKLLIQFQNNGVVDDSQLPKDRFSAERLKGVDSTLKIQPAKLEDSAVYLCASSPLAVSTDTQYFGPGTRLTVL.

CDR3 DNA: TGTGCCAGTAGTATCATTGGAAAGAATCAGCCCCAGCATTTT. Its translation: CASSIIGKNQPQHF. J is TRBJ1-5 and V is TRBV19; no reliable D call. The CDR3 covers 14 residues. Trimming left V 3 bases short and J 4 bases short, with 10 bases between. Germline CDR1 is LNHDA and CDR2 is SQIVND (reference sequence).

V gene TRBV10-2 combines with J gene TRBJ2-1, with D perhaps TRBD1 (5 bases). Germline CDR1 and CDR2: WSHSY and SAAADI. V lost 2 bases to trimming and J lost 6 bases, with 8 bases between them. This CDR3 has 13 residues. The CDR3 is CASSEIDSNEQFF. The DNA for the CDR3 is TGCGCCAGCAGTGAGATTGACAGCAATGAGCAGTTCTTC.

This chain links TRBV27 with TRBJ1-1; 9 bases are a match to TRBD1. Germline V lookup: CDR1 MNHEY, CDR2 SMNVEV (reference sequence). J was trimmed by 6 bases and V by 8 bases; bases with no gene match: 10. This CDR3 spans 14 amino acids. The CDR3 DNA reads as TGTGCCAGCGGAACTACAGGGGGCGGGGCTGAAGCTTTCTTT. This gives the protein CASGTTGGGAEAFF.

The CDR3 nucleotides read TGTGCCAGCGGGGTTCCGGGGCCCGGGGAGACCCAGTACTTC. Translation: CASGVPGPGETQYF. The J gene is TRBJ2-5, the V gene TRBV7-9; D might be TRBD1 or TRBD2, each matching 5 bases. Per germline, CDR1 SEHNR and CDR2 FQNEAQ (reference sequence). The CDR3 is 14 residues long. V lost 8 bases and J 5 bases, leaving 18 bases between the germline ends.

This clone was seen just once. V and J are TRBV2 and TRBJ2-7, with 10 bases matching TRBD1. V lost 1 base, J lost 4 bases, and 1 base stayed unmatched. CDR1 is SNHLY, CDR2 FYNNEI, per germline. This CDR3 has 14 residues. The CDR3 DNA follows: TGTGCCAGCAGTGAAGGGGGACAGGGGTACGAGCAGTACTTC. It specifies CASSEGGQGYEQYF.

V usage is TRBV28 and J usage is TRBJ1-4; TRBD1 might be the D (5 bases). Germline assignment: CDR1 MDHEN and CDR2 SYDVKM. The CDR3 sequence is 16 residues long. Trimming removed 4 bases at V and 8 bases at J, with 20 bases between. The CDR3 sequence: CASSSPGTFEGEKLFF. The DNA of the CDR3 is TGTGCCAGCAGTTCGCCCGGGACCTTTGAGGGGGAAAAACTGTTTTTT.

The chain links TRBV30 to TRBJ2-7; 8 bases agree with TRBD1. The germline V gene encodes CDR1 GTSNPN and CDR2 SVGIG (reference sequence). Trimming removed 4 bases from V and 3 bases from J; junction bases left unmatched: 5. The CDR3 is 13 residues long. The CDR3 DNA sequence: TGTGCCTGGACCCCAGGGGGCGTCTACGAGCAGTACTTC. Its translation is CAWTPGGVYEQYF.

The CDR3 DNA reads as TGTGCCAGCAGTTCCCTCGGGGGGTATCAGCCCCAGCATTTT. Its translation: CASSSLGGYQPQHF. The chain combines TRBV6-5 with TRBJ1-5, with D tentatively TRBD1 (5 bases). Trimming pared 4 bases from V and 5 bases from J, leaving 12 bases between. CDR1 is MNHEY and CDR2 is SVGAGI in the germline V gene. CDR3 length: 14 amino acids.

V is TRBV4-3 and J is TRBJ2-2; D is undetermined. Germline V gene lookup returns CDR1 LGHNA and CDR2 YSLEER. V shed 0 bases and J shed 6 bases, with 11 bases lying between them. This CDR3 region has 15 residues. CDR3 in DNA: TGCGCCAGCAGCCAAGATCGCATGATATCCGGGGAGCTGTTTTTT. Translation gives CASSQDRMISGELFF.

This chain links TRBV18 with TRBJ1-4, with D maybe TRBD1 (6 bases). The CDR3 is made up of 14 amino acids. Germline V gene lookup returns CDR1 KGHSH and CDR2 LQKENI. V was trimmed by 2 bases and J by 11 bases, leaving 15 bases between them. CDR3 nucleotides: TGTGCCAGCTCACCAGTCCCGGGACACGGGAAACTGTTTTTT. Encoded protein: CASSPVPGHGKLFF.